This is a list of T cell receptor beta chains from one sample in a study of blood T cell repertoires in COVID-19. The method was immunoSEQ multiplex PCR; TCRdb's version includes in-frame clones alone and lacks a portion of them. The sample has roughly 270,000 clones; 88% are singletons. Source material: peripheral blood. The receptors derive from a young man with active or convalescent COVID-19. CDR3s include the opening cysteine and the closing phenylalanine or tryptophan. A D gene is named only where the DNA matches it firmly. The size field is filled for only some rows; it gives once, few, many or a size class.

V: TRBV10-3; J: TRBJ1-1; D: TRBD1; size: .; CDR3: CAISETADRVTEAFF; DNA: TGTGCCATCAGTGAGACGGCGGACAGGGTCACTGAAGCTTTCTTT
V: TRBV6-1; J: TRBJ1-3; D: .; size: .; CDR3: CASSEAWLNTIYF; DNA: TGTGCCAGCAGTGAAGCATGGCTAAACACCATATATTTT
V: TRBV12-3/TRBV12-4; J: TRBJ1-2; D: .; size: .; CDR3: CASREYYQGYTF; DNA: TGTGCCAGCAGGGAGTACTATCAGGGCTACACCTTC
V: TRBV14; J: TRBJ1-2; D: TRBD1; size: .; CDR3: CASSRYRTGPYTF; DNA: TGTGCCAGCAGCCGGTACAGGACAGGTCCTTACACCTTC
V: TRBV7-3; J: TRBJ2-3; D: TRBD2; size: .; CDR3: CASSLAGGPTDTQYF; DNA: TGTGCCAGCAGCCTAGCGGGGGGCCCCACAGATACGCAGTATTTT
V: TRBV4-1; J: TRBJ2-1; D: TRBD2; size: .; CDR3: CASSQVGAGGLEQFF; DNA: TGCGCCAGCAGCCAAGTTGGAGCGGGGGGGCTAGAGCAGTTCTTC
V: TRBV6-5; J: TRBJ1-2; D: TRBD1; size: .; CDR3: CASSYNSGTGLGYTF; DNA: TGTGCCAGCAGTTACAACTCCGGGACAGGTCTCGGCTACACCTTC
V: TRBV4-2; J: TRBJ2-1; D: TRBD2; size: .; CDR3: CASSQAGGPGTSWGGNEQFF; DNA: TGTGCCAGCAGCCAGGCGGGTGGGCCCGGGACTTCCTGGGGGGGCAATGAGCAGTTCTTC
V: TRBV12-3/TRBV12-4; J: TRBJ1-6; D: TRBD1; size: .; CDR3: CASSYRGNSPLHF; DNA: TGTGCCAGCAGCTACAGGGGTAATTCACCCCTCCACTTT
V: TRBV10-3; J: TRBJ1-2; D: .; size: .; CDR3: CAISESGGSSYGYTF; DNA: TGTGCCATCAGTGAGTCGGGGGGATCGAGCTATGGCTACACCTTC
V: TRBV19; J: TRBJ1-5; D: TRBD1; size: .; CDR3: CASSIGTGGFNQPQHF; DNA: TGTGCCAGTAGTATAGGAACAGGGGGTTTCAATCAGCCCCAGCATTTT
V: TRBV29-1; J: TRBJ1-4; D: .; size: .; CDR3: CSVEGPGDEKLFF; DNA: TGCAGCGTTGAAGGGCCAGGGGATGAAAAACTGTTTTTT
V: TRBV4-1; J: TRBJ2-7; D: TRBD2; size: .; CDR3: CASTASGGSYEQYF; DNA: TGCGCCAGCACCGCTAGCGGGGGCTCCTACGAGCAGTACTTC
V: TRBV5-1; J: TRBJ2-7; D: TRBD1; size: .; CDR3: CASSSGTGTPYEQYF; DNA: TGCGCCAGCAGCTCCGGGACAGGGACCCCATACGAGCAGTACTTC
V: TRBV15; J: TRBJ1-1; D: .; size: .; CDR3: CATSNGRGAYTEAFF; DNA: TGTGCCACCAGCAACGGGCGGGGGGCCTACACTGAAGCTTTCTTT
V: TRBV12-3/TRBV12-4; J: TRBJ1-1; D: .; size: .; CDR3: CASSLRGGPRAFF; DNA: TGTGCCAGCAGTTTGAGGGGGGGCCCCCGAGCTTTCTTT
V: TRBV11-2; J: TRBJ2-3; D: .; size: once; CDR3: CASSLEEGDTQYF; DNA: TGTGCCAGCAGCTTAGAAGAGGGAGATACGCAGTATTTT
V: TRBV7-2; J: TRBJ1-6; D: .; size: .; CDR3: CASSSNSYNSPLHF; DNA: TGTGCCAGCAGCTCCAACAGCTATAATTCACCCCTCCACTTT
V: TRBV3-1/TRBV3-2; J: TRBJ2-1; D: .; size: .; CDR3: CASSQDLAGTYNEQFF; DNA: TGTGCCAGCAGCCAAGATCTAGCAGGGACTTACAATGAGCAGTTCTTC
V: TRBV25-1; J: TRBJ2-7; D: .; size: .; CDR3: CASSEADGVWQYF; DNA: TGTGCCAGCAGTGAAGCGGACGGGGTCTGGCAGTACTTC
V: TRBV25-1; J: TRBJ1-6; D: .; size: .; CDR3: CASSAGDSPLHF; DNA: TGTGCCAGCAGTGCAGGGGATTCACCCCTCCACTTT
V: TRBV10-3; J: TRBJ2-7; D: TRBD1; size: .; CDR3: CAISRQGAPYEQYF; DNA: TGTGCCATCAGCCGACAGGGGGCACCCTACGAGCAGTACTTC
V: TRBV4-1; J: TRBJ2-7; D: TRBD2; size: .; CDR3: CASSQRGLAGYEQYF; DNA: TGCGCCAGCAGCCAACGCGGCCTAGCGGGATACGAGCAGTACTTC
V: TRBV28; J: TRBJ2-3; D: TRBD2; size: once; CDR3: CASSSEILRGGGGFSTDTQYF; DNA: TGTGCCAGCAGTTCTGAAATTCTACGGGGGGGCGGAGGGTTTAGCACAGATACGCAGTATTTT
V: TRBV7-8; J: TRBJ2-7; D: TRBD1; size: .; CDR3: CASSLGGTGYEQYF; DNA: TGTGCCAGCAGCTTAGGTGGGACAGGCTACGAGCAGTACTTC
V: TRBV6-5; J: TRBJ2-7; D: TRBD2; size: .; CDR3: CASSLTGGVHEQYF; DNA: TGTGCCAGCAGTTTGACGGGGGGGGTCCACGAGCAGTACTTC
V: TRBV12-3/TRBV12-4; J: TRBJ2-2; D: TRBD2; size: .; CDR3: CASSSGLATELFF; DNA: TGTGCCAGCAGTTCAGGACTAGCGACGGAGCTGTTTTTT
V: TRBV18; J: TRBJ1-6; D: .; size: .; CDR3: CASSRSGSYNSPLHF; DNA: TGTGCCAGCTCACGAAGCGGCTCCTATAATTCACCCCTCCACTTT